Given below is one T cell receptor beta chain in context. Germline-derived CDR1 and CDR2 are GTSNPN and SVGIG (reference sequence). The CDR3 is 12 amino acids. This sample stems from a study of technical replicates of blood from a handful of donors. TCRdb's table, derived via immunoSEQ multiplex PCR, lists solely in-frame clones and lacks some. The sample includes about 75,000 clones, 95% to 97% of them seen just once. Material: T cells isolated from PBMCs. The chain uses TRBV30 and TRBJ2-7; 9 nucleotides match TRBD2. The TCR sequence derives from a human donor in good health. CDR3 nucleotides: TGTGCTGCAGCGGGAGGATCCTACGAGCAGTACTTC. Protein sequence: CAAAGGSYEQYF.